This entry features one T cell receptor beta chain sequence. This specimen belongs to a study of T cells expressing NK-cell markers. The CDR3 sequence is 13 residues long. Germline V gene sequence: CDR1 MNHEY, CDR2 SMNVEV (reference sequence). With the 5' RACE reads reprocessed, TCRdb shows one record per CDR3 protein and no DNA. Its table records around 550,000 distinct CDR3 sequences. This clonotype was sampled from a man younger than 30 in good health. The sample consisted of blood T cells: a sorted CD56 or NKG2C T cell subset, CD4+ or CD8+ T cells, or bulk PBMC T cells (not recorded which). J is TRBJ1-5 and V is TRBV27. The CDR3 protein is CASSPRSSQPQHF.